Listed below are T cell receptor beta chains from one sample, sequenced in a study of cytomegalovirus exposure and HLA in healthy donors. Produced via immunoSEQ multiplex PCR; TCRdb's table is partial and in-frame only. The profile shows fewer than 120,000 clones, around 88% of them singletons. What was sequenced was PBMCs. These receptors were taken from a man between 35 and 55 years old in good health and CMV-seronegative. Each CDR3 is given with its conserved first and last residue. A D gene is named only where the DNA matches it firmly. Where a row states a size, it is once, few, many or the class of an expanded clone; other rows omit it.

D,V,size,J,DNA,CDR3
TRBD1,TRBV7-2,.,TRBJ2-7,TGTGCCAGCAGCCCGAGGACAGGGCTCACCTCCTACGAGCAGTACTTC,CASSPRTGLTSYEQYF
.,TRBV6-5,.,TRBJ1-1,TGTGCCAGCAGTTACCCGGCGACAGGCCTGAACACTGAAGCTTTCTTT,CASSYPATGLNTEAFF
.,TRBV29-1,.,TRBJ2-3,TGCAGCTCGAGCACAGATACGCAGTATTTT,CSSSTDTQYF
TRBD1,TRBV5-6,.,TRBJ1-6,TGTGCCAGCAGCTTCGGGACAGAGGTTTATTCACCCCTCCACTTT,CASSFGTEVYSPLHF
TRBD1,TRBV10-2,.,TRBJ2-1,TGCGCCAGCAGTGAGAGGACAGGTCTGACGGAGCAGTTCTTC,CASSERTGLTEQFF
TRBD1,TRBV6-6,.,TRBJ1-6,TGTGCCAGCAGTTACCTATCGACAGGGATCGATTCACCCCTCCACTTT,CASSYLSTGIDSPLHF
.,TRBV13,few,TRBJ1-2,TGTGCCAGCAGCCAAACAGGGACCTATGGCTACACCTTC,CASSQTGTYGYTF
.,TRBV5-1,.,TRBJ1-6,TGCGCCAGCAGCTTTCCGGAGGATAATTCACCCCTCCACTTT,CASSFPEDNSPLHF
TRBD1,TRBV30,.,TRBJ1-4,TGTGCCTGGAGTCGGGACAGCCAAATTAATGAAAAACTGTTTTTT,CAWSRDSQINEKLFF
.,TRBV25-1,.,TRBJ2-1,TGTGCCAGCATCCCCCCGGGGAGCTCCTACAATGAGCAGTTCTTC,CASIPPGSSYNEQFF
TRBD2,TRBV9,.,TRBJ2-7,TGTGCCAGCAGCCCCAATTTGCGGGGGGACTTCTACGAGCAGTACTTC,CASSPNLRGDFYEQYF
.,TRBV18,.,TRBJ1-1,TGTGCCAGCTCACCACCGGGGCAGCTTGTAGGGAACACTGAAGCTTTCTTT,CASSPPGQLVGNTEAFF
.,TRBV9,.,TRBJ1-1,TGTGCCAGCAGCGTAAGCCTGGAGTTGAACACTGAAGCTTTCTTT,CASSVSLELNTEAFF
.,TRBV14,.,TRBJ1-6,TGTGCCAGCAGCCAAGGGACAGCTACCTATAATTCACCCCTCCACTTT,CASSQGTATYNSPLHF
TRBD1,TRBV5-4,.,TRBJ1-2,TGTGCCAGCACCCTCGTCACAGGGGAGGCGTGGGGCTACACCTTC,CASTLVTGEAWGYTF
TRBD1,TRBV4-2,.,TRBJ1-1,TGTGCCAGCAGCCAAGCCGGGACAGGGAACACTGAAGCTTTCTTT,CASSQAGTGNTEAFF
.,TRBV29-1,.,TRBJ1-5,TGCAGCGTTCGGGAGGGTGGTAGCAATCAGCCCCAGCATTTT,CSVREGGSNQPQHF
TRBD2,TRBV5-1,.,TRBJ2-5,TGCGCCAGCAGCTTGTCTGGGGGGGTTGAGACCCAGTACTTC,CASSLSGGVETQYF
.,TRBV7-8,few,TRBJ1-6,TGTGCCAGCAACCCGAGGGAGGATTCACCCCTCCACTTT,CASNPREDSPLHF
TRBD1,TRBV6-6,.,TRBJ1-1,TGTGCCAGCTACAGGGGGACCGCTGAAGCTTTCTTT,CASYRGTAEAFF
.,TRBV30,.,TRBJ2-7,TGTGCCTGGAGTTCTCTCTCGGTTATGGACGAGCAGTACTTC,CAWSSLSVMDEQYF
.,TRBV7-3,.,TRBJ2-3,TGTGCCAGCAGCTTAGGCGGGGTGGGCACAGATACGCAGTATTTT,CASSLGGVGTDTQYF
TRBD2,TRBV9,.,TRBJ2-2,TGTGCCAGCAGCGGACTAGCGGGGGGAGCCGGGGAGCTGTTTTTT,CASSGLAGGAGELFF
.,TRBV2,few,TRBJ1-1,TGTGCCAGCTATGTTAGGCCCTCAGGGGACGCCAAAGCTTTCTTT,CASYVRPSGDAKAFF
TRBD1,TRBV6-5,.,TRBJ2-7,TGTGCCAGCAACTCACCAGGGGGCGAGCAGTACTTC,CASNSPGGEQYF
TRBD1,TRBV5-1,.,TRBJ1-6,TGCGCCAGCAGCTTGGGCCCCCGGACAGGGGGCAATTCACCCCTCCACTTT,CASSLGPRTGGNSPLHF
TRBD1,TRBV19,once,TRBJ2-3,TGTGCCAGTAGTATATCGGGACAGGGGGCAAGAGATACGCAGTATTTT,CASSISGQGARDTQYF
.,TRBV6-6,.,TRBJ2-7,TGTGCCAGCAGACCCCGGGGCGGGGACGAGCAGTACTTC,CASRPRGGDEQYF
TRBD2,TRBV5-8,.,TRBJ2-5,TGTGCCAGCAGCCCCGGGACTAGCTCCCAAGAGACCCAGTACTTC,CASSPGTSSQETQYF
TRBD1,TRBV15,.,TRBJ1-2,TGTGCCACCAGCAGAATTCCGGGACAGGGAGGGAGTGGCTACACCTTC,CATSRIPGQGGSGYTF
TRBD1,TRBV5-1,.,TRBJ1-2,TGCGCCAGCAGCTTAGGATTAGACAGGGGCAATGGCTACACCTTC,CASSLGLDRGNGYTF
TRBD2,TRBV25-1,.,TRBJ2-1,TGTGCCAGCAGTGCCGACTATGGGTCGGGGGGTGAGCAGTTCTTC,CASSADYGSGGEQFF
.,TRBV18,once,TRBJ1-2,TGTGCCAGCTCACCAAGTGAGAACTATGGCTACACCTTC,CASSPSENYGYTF
TRBD1,TRBV5-1,.,TRBJ1-5,TGCGCCAGCAGCCCAACGGACAGGGTGAGTCAGCCCCAGCATTTT,CASSPTDRVSQPQHF
.,TRBV27,once,TRBJ2-7,TGTGCCAGCAGTTTGAGGGGGAACGAGCAGTACTTC,CASSLRGNEQYF
.,TRBV6-1,.,TRBJ1-4,TGTGCCAGCAGATCACAGGGCTCGGGTCGTGAAAAACTGTTTTTT,CASRSQGSGREKLFF
.,TRBV11-2,.,TRBJ1-1,TGTGCCAGCAGCTTAGGGTCAGGAGGAGCGAACACTGAAGCTTTCTTT,CASSLGSGGANTEAFF
TRBD2,TRBV19,.,TRBJ2-4,TGTGCCAGTAGTGGGCTAGCAGGCGGGGGTGAAAACATTCAGTACTTC,CASSGLAGGGENIQYF
.,TRBV5-6,.,TRBJ1-1,TGTGCCAGCACCTTGGGGGCCTGGGCTGAAGCTTTCTTT,CASTLGAWAEAFF
TRBD1,TRBV5-4,.,TRBJ1-1,TGTGCCAGCAGCTTCCCCGGACAGGGGACTGAAGCTTTCTTT,CASSFPGQGTEAFF
.,TRBV9,.,TRBJ2-3,TGTGCCAGCAGCGTAGAAGGACAGACCACAGATACGCAGTATTTT,CASSVEGQTTDTQYF
.,TRBV6-6,few,TRBJ2-7,TGTGCCAGCAGTTCGTCCCAGGGCGCCTACGAGCAGTACTTC,CASSSSQGAYEQYF
.,TRBV10-3,.,TRBJ2-7,TGTGCCATCAGCCCCACGGACAGCTACGAGCAGTACTTC,CAISPTDSYEQYF
.,TRBV30,.,TRBJ2-3,TGTGCCTGCTACAGGGTTTACACAGATACGCAGTATTTT,CACYRVYTDTQYF
.,TRBV5-1,.,TRBJ1-6,TGCGCCAGCAGCCTATCCGGGGCCGAAAACGGGGGGTCACCCCTCCACTTT,CASSLSGAENGGSPLHF
.,TRBV12-5,.,TRBJ2-3,TGTGCTAGTGGTTCCACGACAGCTACGCAGTATTTT,CASGSTTATQYF
.,TRBV6-1,.,TRBJ2-5,TGTGCCAGCAGTGGGACAGTTCAAGAGAAGGCAAGAACCCAGTACTTC,CASSGTVQEKARTQYF
.,TRBV7-9,.,TRBJ1-1,TGTGCCAGCAACACCGGGGGGAACACTGAAGCTTTCTTT,CASNTGGNTEAFF
.,TRBV28,.,TRBJ1-1,TGTGCCAGCAGTTCCCCGGGGGGGTACGGTGAAGCTTTCTTT,CASSSPGGYGEAFF
.,TRBV6-1,.,TRBJ2-1,TGTGCCAGCAGGGAGAGGTCCGTCTACAATGAGCAGTTCTTC,CASRERSVYNEQFF